This T cell receptor (beta chain) was sequenced in a study of shared clonotypes between healthy human individuals. The protocol was immunoSEQ multiplex PCR, while the TCRdb copy is restricted to in-frame clones and leaves out a portion. The table has around 980,000 clones, around 78% seen once. Per germline, CDR1 MDHEN and CDR2 SYDVKM. The length of the CDR3 is 15 residues. V was clipped by 2 bases and J by 2 bases; unmatched bases: 2. The TCR originated in a man aged 18-30 years in good health. Some clones in this sample may be carry-over from other donors' samples. The V call is TRBV28, the J call TRBJ2-1, with 8 bases matching TRBD1. Sequencing was carried out using memory CD4+ T cells from PBMCs. Subset defined: CD45RA-negative fraction. CDR3 sequence: CASSLDRGTYNEQFF. The CDR3, as DNA: TGTGCCAGCAGTTTAGACAGGGGCACCTACAATGAGCAGTTCTTC.